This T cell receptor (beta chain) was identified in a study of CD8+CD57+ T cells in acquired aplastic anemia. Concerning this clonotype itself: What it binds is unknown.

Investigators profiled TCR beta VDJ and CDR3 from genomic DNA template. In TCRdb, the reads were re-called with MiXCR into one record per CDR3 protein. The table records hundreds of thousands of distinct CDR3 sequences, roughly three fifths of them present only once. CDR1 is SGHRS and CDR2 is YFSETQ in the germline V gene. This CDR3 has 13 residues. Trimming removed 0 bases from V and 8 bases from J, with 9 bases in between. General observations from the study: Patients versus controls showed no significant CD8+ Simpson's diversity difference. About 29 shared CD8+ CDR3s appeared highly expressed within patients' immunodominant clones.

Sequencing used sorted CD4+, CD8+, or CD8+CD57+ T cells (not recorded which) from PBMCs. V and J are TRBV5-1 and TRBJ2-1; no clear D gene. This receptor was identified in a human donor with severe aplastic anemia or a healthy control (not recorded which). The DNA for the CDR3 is TGCGCCAGCAGCTTGGGTGGCTCGGATGAGCAGTTCTTC. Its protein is CASSLGGSDEQFF. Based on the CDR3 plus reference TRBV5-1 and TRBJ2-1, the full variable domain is KAGVTQTPRYLIKTRGQQVTLSCSPISGHRSVSWYQQTPGQGLQFLFEYFSETQRNKGNFPGRFSGRQFSNSRSEMNVSTLELGDSALYLCASSLGGSDEQFFGPGTRLTVL.